The clone carrying this T cell receptor (beta chain) showed up many times. TCRdb's copy holds only in-frame clones and misses some; the assay was immunoSEQ multiplex PCR. The sample has about 190,000 clones; under 90% are singletons. This sample was taken from a study of blood T cell repertoires in COVID-19. J lost 0 bases, V lost 4 bases, and 1 base had no gene match. Germline assignment: CDR1 MNHNY and CDR2 SVGAGI (reference sequence). The CDR3 runs 15 residues. The sample was peripheral blood. The source is a man in his 60s with acute or convalescent COVID-19. The gene calls are TRBV6-6 and TRBJ2-1; 9 bases map to TRBD2. The CDR3 nucleotides read TGTGCCAGCAGTTCTAGCGGGAACTCCTACAATGAGCAGTTCTTC. This sequence encodes CASSSSGNSYNEQFF.